The clone carrying this TCR beta chain was counted between two and nine times. Antigen unknown. PCR primers comprised 60 Vbeta and 13 Jbeta primers. Assay: immunoSEQ multiplex PCR; the TCRdb copy retains only in-frame clones and omits some. The repertoire consists of approximately 200,000 clones, with 70% to 85% occurring once and the leading ten covering roughly 0.1%. The data derive from a study of cytomegalovirus exposure and HLA in healthy donors. Findings and caveats of the study: HLA restriction was apparent for most CMV-associated TCR beta chains in a later analysis.

This TCR was recovered from a boy aged 2 to 9 in good health and CMV-seronegative. The sequencing sample was made of PBMCs.

The CDR3 sequence is CAAYRSNEQFF. The DNA for the CDR3 is TGTGCCGCCTACAGAAGCAATGAGCAGTTCTTC. The chain recombines TRBV19 with TRBJ2-1; D gene unclear. Trimming stripped 11 bases from V and 6 bases from J, with 11 bases between. The germline V gene has CDR1 LNHDA and CDR2 SQIVND (reference sequence). This CDR3 spans 11 amino acids. Filled out from reference TRBV19 and TRBJ2-1, the complete variable domain reads DGGITQSPKYLFRKEGQNVTLSCEQNLNHDAMYWYRQDPGQGLRLIYYSQIVNDFQKGDIAEGYSVSREKKESFPLTVTSAQKNPTAFYLCAAYRSNEQFFGPGTRLTVL.